This is a list of T cell receptor beta chains from one sample in a study of control samples from healthy donors and cancer patients. This table comes from immunoSEQ multiplex PCR, and its TCRdb copy is limited to in-frame clones, with some not included. The sample carries roughly 74,000 clones, around 94% recorded once. The specimen was blood. The receptor set was obtained from a woman aged 18-35 years in good health. Each CDR3 is given with its conserved first and last residue. The order of the fields is clone size, J gene, D gene, V gene, CDR3 DNA, CDR3 protein. D genes are given only for firm matches. Clone sizes are given selectively: once, few, many, or a class where the clone is expanded.

clone_size: -; j_call: TRBJ1-1; d_call: -; v_call: TRBV2; cdr3_nt: TGTGCCAGCAGTGAAGCGCTTCCGGGTACTGAAGCTTTCTTT; cdr3_aa: CASSEALPGTEAFF
clone_size: -; j_call: TRBJ1-1; d_call: TRBD1; v_call: TRBV25-1; cdr3_nt: TGTGCCAGCACGGGTTACAGGGGCACTGAAGCTTTCTTT; cdr3_aa: CASTGYRGTEAFF
clone_size: -; j_call: TRBJ1-5; d_call: TRBD1; v_call: TRBV29-1; cdr3_nt: TGCAGCGCTTATCCGGGACAGGGGGCTGGCGATCAGCCCCAGCATTTT; cdr3_aa: CSAYPGQGAGDQPQHF
clone_size: -; j_call: TRBJ2-1; d_call: -; v_call: TRBV6-5; cdr3_nt: TGTGCCAGCAGTCCCTCGGGCAGTATGGATGAGCAGTTCTTC; cdr3_aa: CASSPSGSMDEQFF
clone_size: -; j_call: TRBJ1-1; d_call: -; v_call: TRBV6-5; cdr3_nt: TGTGCCAGCAGTTACTCGAACTTAGGGAACACTGAAGCTTTCTTT; cdr3_aa: CASSYSNLGNTEAFF
clone_size: -; j_call: TRBJ2-5; d_call: -; v_call: TRBV29-1; cdr3_nt: TGCAGCGTTCAAAGCGGCCCCCTTCAAGAGACCCAGTACTTC; cdr3_aa: CSVQSGPLQETQYF
clone_size: -; j_call: TRBJ2-3; d_call: TRBD1; v_call: TRBV5-1; cdr3_nt: TGCGCCAGCAGCTACGCCGGGACAGGGGGCTTAGATACGCAGTATTTT; cdr3_aa: CASSYAGTGGLDTQYF
clone_size: -; j_call: TRBJ2-7; d_call: TRBD2; v_call: TRBV7-2; cdr3_nt: TGTGCCAGCAGCTTAGATCCGGGAGGGCCCTACGAGCAGTACTTC; cdr3_aa: CASSLDPGGPYEQYF
clone_size: -; j_call: TRBJ1-1; d_call: -; v_call: TRBV5-4; cdr3_nt: TGTGCCAGCAGCTCTGCCAGGGATGGTGGTTTTGAAGCTTTCTTT; cdr3_aa: CASSSARDGGFEAFF
clone_size: -; j_call: TRBJ1-6; d_call: -; v_call: TRBV27; cdr3_nt: TGTGCCAGCAGTACCCTGAATGGGCCAAATTCACCCCTCCACTTT; cdr3_aa: CASSTLNGPNSPLHF
clone_size: -; j_call: TRBJ2-6; d_call: -; v_call: TRBV6-2/TRBV6-3; cdr3_nt: TGTGCCAGCAGCCCAAGGGGCTCTGGGGCCAACGTCCTGACTTTC; cdr3_aa: CASSPRGSGANVLTF
clone_size: -; j_call: TRBJ2-7; d_call: TRBD2; v_call: TRBV19; cdr3_nt: TGTGCCAGTAGTATAGACGCCGGGACTAGCGGACGGATCGCTTACGAGCAGTACTTC; cdr3_aa: CASSIDAGTSGRIAYEQYF
clone_size: -; j_call: TRBJ1-3; d_call: -; v_call: TRBV3-1/TRBV3-2; cdr3_nt: TGTGCCAGCAGTGTACAGATATCTGGAAACACCATATATTTT; cdr3_aa: CASSVQISGNTIYF
clone_size: -; j_call: TRBJ2-2; d_call: -; v_call: TRBV2; cdr3_nt: TGTGCCAGCAGTGAATCGTCGTGGCTGACCGGGGAGCTGTTTTTT; cdr3_aa: CASSESSWLTGELFF
clone_size: -; j_call: TRBJ1-5; d_call: -; v_call: TRBV28; cdr3_nt: TGTGCCAGCAGTCCCGCGGGTAAGGGCAATCAGCCCCAGCATTTT; cdr3_aa: CASSPAGKGNQPQHF
clone_size: -; j_call: TRBJ1-3; d_call: -; v_call: TRBV3-1/TRBV3-2; cdr3_nt: TGTGCCAGCAGCCTACTATGGGTAGGGACCGATGGAAACACCATATATTTT; cdr3_aa: CASSLLWVGTDGNTIYF
clone_size: -; j_call: TRBJ2-2; d_call: TRBD1; v_call: TRBV27; cdr3_nt: TGTGCCAGCAGTCTATTACAGGGGGCGCTCGGGGAGCTGTTTTTT; cdr3_aa: CASSLLQGALGELFF
clone_size: -; j_call: TRBJ2-2; d_call: -; v_call: TRBV18; cdr3_nt: TGTGCCAGCTCACCAGGGGCCGGGGAGCTGTTTTTT; cdr3_aa: CASSPGAGELFF
clone_size: -; j_call: TRBJ1-2; d_call: -; v_call: TRBV3-1/TRBV3-2; cdr3_nt: TGTGCCAGCAGCCATGAGAGGGCTGGCTATGGCTACACCTTC; cdr3_aa: CASSHERAGYGYTF
clone_size: -; j_call: TRBJ2-7; d_call: -; v_call: TRBV6-2/TRBV6-3; cdr3_nt: TGTGCCAGCAGTTACTCGAAGGACAGCCCCTACGAGCAGTACTTC; cdr3_aa: CASSYSKDSPYEQYF
clone_size: -; j_call: TRBJ1-5; d_call: TRBD1; v_call: TRBV27; cdr3_nt: TGTGCCAGCAGTTTCTTGACAGGGCTCAATCAGCCCCAGCATTTT; cdr3_aa: CASSFLTGLNQPQHF
clone_size: -; j_call: TRBJ2-1; d_call: -; v_call: TRBV9; cdr3_nt: TGTGCCAGCAGCCCACCTGGGGGGCTTATTTTTGAGCAGTTCTTC; cdr3_aa: CASSPPGGLIFEQFF
clone_size: -; j_call: TRBJ1-1; d_call: -; v_call: TRBV19; cdr3_nt: TGTGCCAGTAGTATAGCGGGGGTTGCTATCGAAGCTTTCTTT; cdr3_aa: CASSIAGVAIEAFF
clone_size: -; j_call: TRBJ2-2; d_call: -; v_call: TRBV5-1; cdr3_nt: TGCGCCAGCAGCGCTCAGGGGGAGGTCACCGGGGAGCTGTTTTTT; cdr3_aa: CASSAQGEVTGELFF
clone_size: -; j_call: TRBJ2-1; d_call: -; v_call: TRBV18; cdr3_nt: TGTGCCAGCTCACCACCGCGGGGCCTTACGAATGAGCAGTTCTTC; cdr3_aa: CASSPPRGLTNEQFF
clone_size: -; j_call: TRBJ2-7; d_call: -; v_call: TRBV18; cdr3_nt: TGTGCCAGCTCACCGCTCTCCCTCACCGACGAGCAGTACTTC; cdr3_aa: CASSPLSLTDEQYF
clone_size: -; j_call: TRBJ1-6; d_call: -; v_call: TRBV28; cdr3_nt: TGTGCCAGCAGCCAATTGCGGGAAAGCTCCTATAATTCACCCCTCCACTTT; cdr3_aa: CASSQLRESSYNSPLHF
clone_size: -; j_call: TRBJ1-5; d_call: -; v_call: TRBV19; cdr3_nt: TGTGCCAGTAGTCTGCTCAATCAGCCCCAGCATTTT; cdr3_aa: CASSLLNQPQHF
clone_size: -; j_call: TRBJ1-2; d_call: TRBD1; v_call: TRBV5-1; cdr3_nt: TGCGCCAGCAGCAGGACAGGGGGTTATGGCTACACCTTC; cdr3_aa: CASSRTGGYGYTF
clone_size: -; j_call: TRBJ2-5; d_call: -; v_call: TRBV7-7; cdr3_nt: TGTGCTAGCAGCTTACAGAGGGGCAAACTGGGGACCCAGTACTTC; cdr3_aa: CASSLQRGKLGTQYF
clone_size: few; j_call: TRBJ2-1; d_call: TRBD2; v_call: TRBV7-3; cdr3_nt: TGTGCCAGCAGCTTAACGGGCGGGAGGGCCCCCCCCGCTGAGCAGTTCTTC; cdr3_aa: CASSLTGGRAPPAEQFF
clone_size: -; j_call: TRBJ1-1; d_call: TRBD1; v_call: TRBV19; cdr3_nt: TGTGCCAGTAGTATAGATGTGGGGACAGGGAACCCGAAGAACACTGAAGCTTTCTTT; cdr3_aa: CASSIDVGTGNPKNTEAFF
clone_size: -; j_call: TRBJ2-5; d_call: TRBD2; v_call: TRBV5-1; cdr3_nt: TGCGCCAGCAGCCCCGGGAGACTAGCGGTAGAGACCCAGTACTTC; cdr3_aa: CASSPGRLAVETQYF
clone_size: -; j_call: TRBJ1-1; d_call: -; v_call: TRBV7-8; cdr3_nt: TGTGCCAGCAGCTTAGCGGGGGAGAACACTGAAGCTTTCTTT; cdr3_aa: CASSLAGENTEAFF
clone_size: -; j_call: TRBJ1-2; d_call: -; v_call: TRBV7-2; cdr3_nt: TGTGCCAGCAACTTGAGACCCCTCTATGGCTACACCTTC; cdr3_aa: CASNLRPLYGYTF
clone_size: -; j_call: TRBJ2-1; d_call: TRBD1; v_call: TRBV15; cdr3_nt: TGTGCCACCAGCAGAGATCTTGGCAGGGGGAGTAATGAGCAGTTCTTC; cdr3_aa: CATSRDLGRGSNEQFF
clone_size: -; j_call: TRBJ2-3; d_call: TRBD2; v_call: TRBV6-2/TRBV6-3; cdr3_nt: TGTGCCAGCAGTTACTCGGGGGCGGGAGGCTCCCATCCTACGGATACGCAGTATTTT; cdr3_aa: CASSYSGAGGSHPTDTQYF